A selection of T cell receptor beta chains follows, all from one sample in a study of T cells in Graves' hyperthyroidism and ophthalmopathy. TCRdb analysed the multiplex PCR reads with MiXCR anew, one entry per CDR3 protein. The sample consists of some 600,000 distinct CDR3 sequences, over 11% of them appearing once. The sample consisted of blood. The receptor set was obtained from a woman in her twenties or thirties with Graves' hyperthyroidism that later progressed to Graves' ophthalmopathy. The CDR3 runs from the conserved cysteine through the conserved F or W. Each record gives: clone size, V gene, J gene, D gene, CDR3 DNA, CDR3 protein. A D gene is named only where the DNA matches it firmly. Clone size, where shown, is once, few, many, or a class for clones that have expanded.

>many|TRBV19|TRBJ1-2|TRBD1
TGTGCCAGTAGTACAGGGACAGGGCAAGGCTACACCTTC
CASSTGTGQGYTF
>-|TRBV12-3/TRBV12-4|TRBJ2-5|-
TGTGCCAGCAGATACCCAGTAGGGCGGTCGGAGACCCAGTACTTC
CASRYPVGRSETQYF
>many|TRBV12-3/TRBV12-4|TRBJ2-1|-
TGTGCCAGCAGGACAGGAGGGAACAATGAGCAGTTCTTC
CASRTGGNNEQFF
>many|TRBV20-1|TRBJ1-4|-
TGCAGTGCGAGTACAGGTTTTCGGAATGAAAAACTGTTTTTT
CSASTGFRNEKLFF
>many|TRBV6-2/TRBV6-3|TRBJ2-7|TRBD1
TGTGCCAGCAGCCGGCCAACCGGGACAGGGGCAAGGGAGCAGTACTTC
CASSRPTGTGAREQYF
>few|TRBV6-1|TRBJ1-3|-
TGTGCCAGCAGACCCGGGACAACTGGAAACACCATATATTTT
CASRPGTTGNTIYF
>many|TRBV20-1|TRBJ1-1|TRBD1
TGCAGTGCTAGACAGTCCCGGGACAGGGACGAAGCTTTCTTT
CSARQSRDRDEAFF
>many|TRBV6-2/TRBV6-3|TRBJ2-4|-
TGTGCCAGCAGTTACGGGCAGGGCGGCAACATTCAGTACTTC
CASSYGQGGNIQYF
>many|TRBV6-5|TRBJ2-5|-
TGTGCCAGCAGTTACTCAGGAAGGTTGAGCGTAGAGACCCAGTACTTC
CASSYSGRLSVETQYF
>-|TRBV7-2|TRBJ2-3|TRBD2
TGTGCCAGCAGCTCTGGACTAGCGGGACCCACAGATACGCAGGATTTT
CASSSGLAGPTDTQDF
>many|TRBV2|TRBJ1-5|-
TGTGCCAGCAGTGAAGTGGGACAGCCCCAGCATTTT
CASSEVGQPQHF
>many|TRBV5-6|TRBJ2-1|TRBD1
TGTGCCAGCTCAAACAGGGGCGCGGTCTGGAATGAGCAGTTCTTC
CASSNRGAVWNEQFF
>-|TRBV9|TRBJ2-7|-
TGTGCCAGCAGCGGAACAGATACCTACGAGCAGTACTTC
CASSGTDTYEQYF
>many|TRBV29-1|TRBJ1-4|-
TGCAGCGTTGTTGGGACAACTAATGAAAAACTGTTTTTT
CSVVGTTNEKLFF
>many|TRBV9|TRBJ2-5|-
TGTGCCAGCAGCGTAGATACGGGAGCGGGTAGGACCCAGTACTTC
CASSVDTGAGRTQYF
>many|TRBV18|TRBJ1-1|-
TGTGCCAGCTCACCACAGATAGACAAAAACACTGAAGCTTTCTTT
CASSPQIDKNTEAFF
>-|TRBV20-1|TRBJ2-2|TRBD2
TGCAGTGCTAAGGCGGGAGCGGTCGGGGAGCTGTTTTTT
CSAKAGAVGELFF
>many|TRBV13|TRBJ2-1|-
TGTGCCAGCAGCTCTAGGATGGGGGTTGAGCAGTTCTTC
CASSSRMGVEQFF
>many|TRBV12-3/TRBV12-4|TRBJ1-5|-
TGTGCCAGCAGTGGCCCTCTCCATAGCAATCAGCCCCAGCATTTT
CASSGPLHSNQPQHF
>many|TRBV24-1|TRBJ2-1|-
TGTGCCACCAGTGATACCAGGCAGGGTGGCAATGAGCAGTTCTTC
CATSDTRQGGNEQFF
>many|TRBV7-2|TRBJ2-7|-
TGTGCCAGCAGCCGGAGGACAGATAGCTCCTACGAGCAGTACTTC
CASSRRTDSSYEQYF
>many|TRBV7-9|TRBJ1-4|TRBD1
TGTGCCAGCAGCTCGCCGGAGGACAGGGATGAAAAACTGTTTTTT
CASSSPEDRDEKLFF
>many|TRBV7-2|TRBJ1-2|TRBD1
TGTGCCAGCAGCTCAGGTCCGACCGGGACAGCATACTATGGCTACACCTTC
CASSSGPTGTAYYGYTF
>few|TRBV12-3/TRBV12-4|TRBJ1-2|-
TGTGCCAGCAGTGACAATAACTATGGCTACACCTTC
CASSDNNYGYTF
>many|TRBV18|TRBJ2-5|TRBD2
TGTGCCAGCTCACCAGCAGCGGGAGAAGAGACCCAGTACTTC
CASSPAAGEETQYF
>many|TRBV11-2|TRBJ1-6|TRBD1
TGTGCCAGCAGCCCTCGGACAGGGGCCGTCGGTTCACCCCTCCACTTT
CASSPRTGAVGSPLHF
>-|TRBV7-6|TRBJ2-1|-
TGTGCCAGCGGCTTACTAGCCAATGAGCAGTTCTTC
CASGLLANEQFF
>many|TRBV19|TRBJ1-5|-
TGTGCCAGTAGTATAGGGACAAGCAATCAGCCCCAGCATTTT
CASSIGTSNQPQHF
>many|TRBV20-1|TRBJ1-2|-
TGCAGTGCTAGGAAAGACAGAGGCGGCTACACCTTC
CSARKDRGGYTF
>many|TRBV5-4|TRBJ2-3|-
TGTGCCAGCAGCTTGTTTTTAGATACGCAGTATTTT
CASSLFLDTQYF
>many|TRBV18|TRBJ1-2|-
TGTGCCAGCTCACCGGACGGCCTCGCCTCTGGCTACACCTTC
CASSPDGLASGYTF
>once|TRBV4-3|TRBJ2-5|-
TGCGCCAGCAGCCAAGGACACAAAAAGTACTTC
CASSQGHKKYF
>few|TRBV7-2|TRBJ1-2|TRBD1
TGTGCCAGCAGCCCACGACAGGGCAGTGACTATGGCTACACCTTC
CASSPRQGSDYGYTF
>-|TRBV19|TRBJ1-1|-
TGTGCCAGTAGTATCGAGGGTTCTACTGAAGCTTTCTTT
CASSIEGSTEAFF
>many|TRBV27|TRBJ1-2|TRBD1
TGTGCCAGCCTTGGGACAGGGGTGAACTATGGCTACACCTTC
CASLGTGVNYGYTF
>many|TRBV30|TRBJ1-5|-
TGTGCCTGGAGAGGACGAGGGAATCAGCCCCAGCATTTT
CAWRGRGNQPQHF
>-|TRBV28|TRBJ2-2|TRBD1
TGTGCCAGCACGTCGTACAGGGGGGTTCGGGGCACCGGGGAGCTGTTTTTT
CASTSYRGVRGTGELFF
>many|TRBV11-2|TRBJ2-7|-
TGTGCCAGCAGCCCTGGGGGCAGAGTCTACGAGCAGTACTTC
CASSPGGRVYEQYF
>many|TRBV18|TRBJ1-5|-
TGTGCCAGCTCACCGGACAATCAGCCCCAGCATTTT
CASSPDNQPQHF
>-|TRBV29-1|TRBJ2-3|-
TGCAGCGTCCCTCGTGTCGAGGAGGCCCCAGATACGCAGTATTTT
CSVPRVEEAPDTQYF
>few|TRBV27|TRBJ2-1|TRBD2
TGTGCCAGCAGTTTCCCGCCCCGCCAGCGGGAGGCCAATGAGCAGTTCTTC
CASSFPPRQREANEQFF
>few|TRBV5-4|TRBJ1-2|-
TGTGCCAGCAGCTTTTCGGGGGGGTTTAACTATGGCTACACCTTC
CASSFSGGFNYGYTF
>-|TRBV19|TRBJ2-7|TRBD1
TGTGCCAGTAGGGGGTCCGGACAGGGCTCCTACGAGCAGTACTTC
CASRGSGQGSYEQYF
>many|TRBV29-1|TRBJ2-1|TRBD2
TGCAGCGTTGAAGAGCGGGAGGGCCTTTATGAGCAGTTCTTC
CSVEEREGLYEQFF
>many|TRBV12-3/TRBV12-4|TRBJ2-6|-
TGTGCCAGCAGAACTTTCACGGCAGGAGCTGGGGCCAACGTCCTGACTTTC
CASRTFTAGAGANVLTF
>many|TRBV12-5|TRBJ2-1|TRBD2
TGTGCTAGTGGCCTAGCGGGAGTCCCCAATGAGCAGTTCTTC
CASGLAGVPNEQFF
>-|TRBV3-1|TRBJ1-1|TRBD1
TGTGCCAGCAGCCGATCACCCGGGACAGGGGACCCCAGCACTGAAGCTTTCTTT
CASSRSPGTGDPSTEAFF
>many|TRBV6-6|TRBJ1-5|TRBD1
TGTGCCAGCAGTTACCAGGGACAGGGAATACAGCCCCAGCATTTT
CASSYQGQGIQPQHF
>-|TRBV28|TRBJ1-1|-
TGTGCCAGCTCTAAAATAACTGAAGCTTTCTTT
CASSKITEAFF
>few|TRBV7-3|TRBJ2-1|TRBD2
TGTGCCAGCAGCATGCTAGCGGGAGGTACCGATGAGCAGTTCTTC
CASSMLAGGTDEQFF
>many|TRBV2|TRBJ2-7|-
TGTGCCAGCATCCCTTGGACGTCATACGAGCAGTACTTC
CASIPWTSYEQYF
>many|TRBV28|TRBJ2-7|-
TGTGCCAGCAGAGGACGTACTAGCTCCTACGAGCAGTACTTC
CASRGRTSSYEQYF
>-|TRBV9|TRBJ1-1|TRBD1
TGTGCCAGCAGCCTCTTTGGACAGGCTGAAGCTTTCTTT
CASSLFGQAEAFF
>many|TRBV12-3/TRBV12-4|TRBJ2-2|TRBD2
TGTGCCAGCACCCCAGCGGGAGGCACCGGGGAGCTGTTTTTT
CASTPAGGTGELFF
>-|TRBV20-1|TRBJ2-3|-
TGCAGTGCTCGTCCCGGCGGCACAGATACGCAGTATTTT
CSARPGGTDTQYF
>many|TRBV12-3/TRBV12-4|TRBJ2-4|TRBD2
TGTGCCAGCAGCACCCTCGGACGACTAGCGGGTAACATTCAGTACTTC
CASSTLGRLAGNIQYF
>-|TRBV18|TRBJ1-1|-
TGTGCCAGCTCACGACAGCCGAACACTGAAGCTTTCTTT
CASSRQPNTEAFF